This record concerns one T cell receptor (beta chain) sequence. The data are from a study of blood T cell repertoires in COVID-19. Study-level information: PBMCs, B-cell-depleted T cells, or T cells provided the cDNA or gDNA that made up the material.

Authors' analysis steps: Estimation of nucleated cell counts was performed using reference gene primer amplification. The repertoire was sequenced with immunoSEQ multiplex PCR; TCRdb's copy has only in-frame clones and lacks some. Clone size and V and J calls were adopted from that table, with D and trimming inferred from the DNA. This sample carries about 58,000 clones, around 85% of them seen once, and the ten largest clones take around 15%. The CDR3 is 16 residues long. The germline V gene has CDR1 MDHEN and CDR2 SYDVKM. V lost 4 bases to trimming and J lost 4 bases; unmatched junction nucleotides: 10.

The genes are TRBV28 and TRBJ1-5; 7 positions match TRBD1. This receptor was taken from a human donor in a cohort sampled during active COVID-19. The material sequenced was peripheral blood. DNA for the CDR3: TGTGCCAGCAGTTCTCAGGGGGGAGGTTGGAATCAGCCCCAGCATTTT. Its protein product is CASSSQGGGWNQPQHF.